A selection of T cell receptor beta chains follows, all from one sample in a study of graft-versus-host responses after intestinal transplantation. Here immunoSEQ multiplex PCR was the method, and the copy in TCRdb shows in-frame clones only, minus some. The sample contains more than 5,000 clones, 70% to 80% of which appear only once. Specimen: PBMCs, collected 300 to 340 days after intestinal transplant. All receptors derive from a human patient who received an intestinal transplant, so some T cells may come from the graft donor. Both conserved end residues are part of each CDR3. Each record gives: D gene, V gene, J gene, clone size, CDR3 protein, CDR3 DNA. A D gene is named only where the DNA matches it firmly. Rows give clone size only sometimes, using once, few, many, or a class for an expanded clone.

D gene: -; V gene: TRBV5-5; J gene: TRBJ2-7; clone size: -; CDR3 protein: CASSLNYHYEQYF; CDR3 DNA: TGTGCCAGCAGCTTGAATTACCACTACGAGCAGTACTTC
D gene: -; V gene: TRBV29-1; J gene: TRBJ2-7; clone size: -; CDR3 protein: CSVENGYYEQYF; CDR3 DNA: TGCAGCGTTGAGAACGGATACTACGAGCAGTACTTC
D gene: -; V gene: TRBV25-1; J gene: TRBJ1-3; clone size: -; CDR3 protein: CASSEFLESPLEDTIYF; CDR3 DNA: TGTGCCAGCAGTGAATTTCTCGAGTCTCCCCTAGAGGACACCATATATTTT
D gene: -; V gene: TRBV6-4; J gene: TRBJ1-2; clone size: few; CDR3 protein: CASSDQHEAHGYTF; CDR3 DNA: TGTGCCAGCAGTGACCAGCATGAGGCCCATGGCTACACCTTC
D gene: TRBD1; V gene: TRBV4-3; J gene: TRBJ2-7; clone size: -; CDR3 protein: CASSQDDRGAYEQYF; CDR3 DNA: TGCGCCAGCAGCCAAGACGACAGGGGAGCCTACGAGCAGTACTTC
D gene: -; V gene: TRBV4-3; J gene: TRBJ1-2; clone size: -; CDR3 protein: CASSHQGRKNYGYTF; CDR3 DNA: TGCGCCAGCAGCCATCAGGGGAGAAAGAACTATGGCTACACCTTC
D gene: -; V gene: TRBV30; J gene: TRBJ1-5; clone size: -; CDR3 protein: CAWSEEDSHRNQPQHF; CDR3 DNA: TGTGCCTGGAGTGAAGAGGACAGCCACCGGAATCAGCCCCAGCATTTT
D gene: TRBD1; V gene: TRBV19; J gene: TRBJ1-6; clone size: -; CDR3 protein: CASSKGEPGQNIF; CDR3 DNA: TGTGCCAGTAGTAAAGGAGAACCGGGACAGAACATTTTT
D gene: TRBD1; V gene: TRBV6-1; J gene: TRBJ1-5; clone size: once; CDR3 protein: CASRGQGRQPQHF; CDR3 DNA: TGTGCCAGCAGGGGACAGGGCAGGCAGCCCCAGCATTTT
D gene: -; V gene: TRBV6-6; J gene: TRBJ1-1; clone size: -; CDR3 protein: CASSIPRAGENTEAFF; CDR3 DNA: TGTGCCAGCAGCATCCCCCGGGCAGGGGAGAACACTGAAGCTTTCTTT
D gene: -; V gene: TRBV7-9; J gene: TRBJ2-7; clone size: -; CDR3 protein: CASSPSAGTPVHREQYF; CDR3 DNA: TGTGCCAGCAGCCCAAGCGCGGGGACTCCGGTCCATCGAGAGCAGTACTTC
D gene: TRBD1; V gene: TRBV6-5; J gene: TRBJ2-7; clone size: -; CDR3 protein: CASSYRGTGYEQYF; CDR3 DNA: TGTGCCAGCAGTTACCGGGGGACAGGGTACGAGCAGTACTTC
D gene: -; V gene: TRBV4-3; J gene: TRBJ2-3; clone size: -; CDR3 protein: CASSQDPTIDTQYF; CDR3 DNA: TGCGCCAGCAGCCAAGATCCGACTATAGATACGCAGTATTTT
D gene: TRBD2; V gene: TRBV25-1; J gene: TRBJ2-7; clone size: few; CDR3 protein: CASSESSGGEDYYEQYF; CDR3 DNA: TGTGCCAGCAGTGAATCTTCCGGGGGGGAGGACTACTACGAGCAGTACTTC
D gene: -; V gene: TRBV7-9; J gene: TRBJ2-3; clone size: -; CDR3 protein: CASSSNLGVVDTQYF; CDR3 DNA: TGTGCCAGCAGCTCAAATTTGGGGGTGGTAGATACGCAGTATTTT
D gene: TRBD1; V gene: TRBV30; J gene: TRBJ1-5; clone size: -; CDR3 protein: CAWSPNLSRDRVNQPQHF; CDR3 DNA: TGTGCCTGGAGTCCCAACCTCAGCCGGGACAGGGTCAATCAGCCCCAGCATTTT
D gene: -; V gene: TRBV28; J gene: TRBJ2-7; clone size: -; CDR3 protein: CASSLEWGASYEQYF; CDR3 DNA: TGTGCCAGCAGTTTAGAGTGGGGAGCTTCCTACGAGCAGTACTTC
D gene: -; V gene: TRBV29-1; J gene: TRBJ1-1; clone size: few; CDR3 protein: CSVETQGGTEAFF; CDR3 DNA: TGCAGCGTCGAAACTCAGGGCGGGACTGAAGCTTTCTTT
D gene: -; V gene: TRBV19; J gene: TRBJ1-1; clone size: once; CDR3 protein: CASSSSGAGTEAFF; CDR3 DNA: TGTGCCAGTAGTTCCTCGGGGGCGGGCACTGAAGCTTTCTTT
D gene: TRBD2; V gene: TRBV7-2; J gene: TRBJ2-7; clone size: -; CDR3 protein: CASSFGLVSSYEQYF; CDR3 DNA: TGTGCCAGCAGCTTCGGACTAGTTAGTTCGTACGAGCAGTACTTC
D gene: -; V gene: TRBV11-2; J gene: TRBJ1-3; clone size: large; CDR3 protein: CASSLEGPRRRNTIYF; CDR3 DNA: TGTGCCAGCAGCTTAGAGGGCCCGCGCCGCAGAAACACCATATATTTT
D gene: -; V gene: TRBV29-1; J gene: TRBJ1-2; clone size: -; CDR3 protein: CSVDVGGSTYGYTF; CDR3 DNA: TGCAGCGTTGATGTGGGAGGAAGTACTTATGGCTACACCTTC
D gene: TRBD1; V gene: TRBV28; J gene: TRBJ2-5; clone size: -; CDR3 protein: CASSLGTGVGETQYF; CDR3 DNA: TGTGCCAGCAGTTTGGGGACAGGGGTAGGGGAGACCCAGTACTTC
D gene: TRBD1; V gene: TRBV5-5; J gene: TRBJ2-7; clone size: -; CDR3 protein: CASSLVTGGPYEQYF; CDR3 DNA: TGTGCCAGCAGCTTGGTGACAGGGGGTCCCTACGAGCAGTACTTC
D gene: -; V gene: TRBV29-1; J gene: TRBJ2-3; clone size: -; CDR3 protein: CSVDSGGYTQYF; CDR3 DNA: TGCAGCGTTGACTCCGGGGGATATACGCAGTATTTT
D gene: -; V gene: TRBV28; J gene: TRBJ2-4; clone size: -; CDR3 protein: CASSLGLAKNIQYF; CDR3 DNA: TGTGCCAGCAGTTTAGGTTTAGCCAAAAACATTCAGTACTTC
D gene: -; V gene: TRBV10-2; J gene: TRBJ1-2; clone size: -; CDR3 protein: CASSEPILSRGQNGYTF; CDR3 DNA: TGCGCCAGCAGTGAGCCGATTCTATCCCGGGGGCAAAATGGCTACACCTTC
D gene: -; V gene: TRBV27; J gene: TRBJ1-3; clone size: hyperexpanded; CDR3 protein: CASSLSWGTGNTIYF; CDR3 DNA: TGTGCCAGCAGTTTATCGTGGGGGACAGGAAACACCATATATTTT
D gene: -; V gene: TRBV6-5; J gene: TRBJ2-5; clone size: -; CDR3 protein: CASSYLGTQETQYF; CDR3 DNA: TGTGCCAGCAGTTATTTGGGCACACAAGAGACCCAGTACTTC
D gene: TRBD1; V gene: TRBV6-1; J gene: TRBJ1-1; clone size: -; CDR3 protein: CASSEWGIGTGAELAEAFF; CDR3 DNA: TGTGCCAGCAGTGAATGGGGGATCGGGACAGGGGCTGAACTCGCTGAAGCTTTCTTT
D gene: -; V gene: TRBV5-1; J gene: TRBJ1-2; clone size: few; CDR3 protein: CASSLTSGVYGYTF; CDR3 DNA: TGCGCCAGCAGCTTGACTTCAGGGGTCTATGGCTACACCTTC
D gene: TRBD1; V gene: TRBV6-1; J gene: TRBJ1-2; clone size: -; CDR3 protein: CASSEVSPSQGYGYTF; CDR3 DNA: TGTGCCAGCAGTGAAGTCTCACCTTCACAGGGGTATGGCTACACCTTC
D gene: -; V gene: TRBV7-2; J gene: TRBJ2-5; clone size: -; CDR3 protein: CASSLGSMGETQYF; CDR3 DNA: TGTGCCAGCAGCTTAGGTTCAATGGGAGAGACCCAGTACTTC
D gene: TRBD1; V gene: TRBV19; J gene: TRBJ2-1; clone size: -; CDR3 protein: CASSSPTGNSYNEQFF; CDR3 DNA: TGTGCCAGTAGTAGCCCGACAGGGAACTCCTACAATGAGCAGTTCTTC
D gene: -; V gene: TRBV5-1; J gene: TRBJ2-5; clone size: once; CDR3 protein: CASSFWGTQYF; CDR3 DNA: TGCGCCAGCAGCTTCTGGGGGACCCAGTACTTC
D gene: -; V gene: TRBV5-1; J gene: TRBJ2-3; clone size: -; CDR3 protein: CASSLAILASKDTQYF; CDR3 DNA: TGCGCCAGCAGCTTGGCCATACTAGCCAGCAAAGATACGCAGTATTTT
D gene: -; V gene: TRBV7-9; J gene: TRBJ2-7; clone size: -; CDR3 protein: CASSLALYWPYEQYF; CDR3 DNA: TGTGCCAGCAGCCTTGCCCTCTATTGGCCCTACGAGCAGTACTTC
D gene: -; V gene: TRBV11-3; J gene: TRBJ2-3; clone size: -; CDR3 protein: CASSWAGTDTQYF; CDR3 DNA: TGTGCCAGCAGCTGGGCAGGGACAGATACGCAGTATTTT
D gene: -; V gene: TRBV6-9; J gene: TRBJ2-7; clone size: -; CDR3 protein: CASSYSDSSLYEQYF; CDR3 DNA: TGTGCCAGCAGTTACTCGGACAGTAGCCTTTACGAGCAGTACTTC
D gene: -; V gene: TRBV5-6; J gene: TRBJ1-5; clone size: -; CDR3 protein: CASSHQGAGRGDWQPQHF; CDR3 DNA: TGTGCCAGCAGCCACCAGGGTGCCGGTAGGGGGGATTGGCAGCCCCAGCATTTT
D gene: -; V gene: TRBV4-3; J gene: TRBJ2-7; clone size: -; CDR3 protein: CASSQDRVSYEQYF; CDR3 DNA: TGCGCCAGCAGCCAAGACAGGGTTTCCTACGAGCAGTACTTC
D gene: TRBD1; V gene: TRBV6-5; J gene: TRBJ1-6; clone size: -; CDR3 protein: CASKDRGFSPLHF; CDR3 DNA: TGTGCCAGCAAGGACAGGGGGTTCTCACCCCTCCACTTT
D gene: -; V gene: TRBV6-6; J gene: TRBJ1-6; clone size: -; CDR3 protein: CASSSIGGTNSPLHF; CDR3 DNA: TGTGCCAGCAGTTCGATAGGGGGTACAAATTCACCCCTCCACTTT
D gene: TRBD1; V gene: TRBV18; J gene: TRBJ1-1; clone size: -; CDR3 protein: CASSPLRQGVVFTEAFF; CDR3 DNA: TGTGCCAGCTCACCCCTCAGACAGGGAGTGGTTTTCACTGAAGCTTTCTTT
D gene: -; V gene: TRBV5-5; J gene: TRBJ2-7; clone size: -; CDR3 protein: CASSFRAEYLGYEQYF; CDR3 DNA: TGTGCCAGCAGCTTTAGGGCCGAGTACCTAGGTTACGAGCAGTACTTC
D gene: TRBD1; V gene: TRBV6-4; J gene: TRBJ2-3; clone size: few; CDR3 protein: CASSQGAGTDTQYF; CDR3 DNA: TGTGCCAGCAGTCAGGGGGCTGGCACAGATACGCAGTATTTT
D gene: -; V gene: TRBV6-7; J gene: TRBJ2-2; clone size: -; CDR3 protein: CASSLRGRTGELFF; CDR3 DNA: TGTGCCAGCAGTTTAAGGGGAAGGACCGGGGAGCTGTTTTTT
D gene: TRBD1; V gene: TRBV7-2; J gene: TRBJ2-1; clone size: -; CDR3 protein: CASSGSTGGHEQFF; CDR3 DNA: TGTGCCAGCAGCGGATCGACAGGGGGCCATGAGCAGTTCTTC
D gene: TRBD2; V gene: TRBV6-4; J gene: TRBJ2-2; clone size: few; CDR3 protein: CASSEAGGLTGELFF; CDR3 DNA: TGTGCCAGCAGTGAAGCGGGGGGGCTCACCGGGGAGCTGTTTTTT
D gene: -; V gene: TRBV6-6; J gene: TRBJ1-2; clone size: few; CDR3 protein: CASSRPGGAYYGYTF; CDR3 DNA: TGTGCCAGCAGTCGCCCGGGGGGCGCATACTATGGCTACACCTTC
D gene: TRBD2; V gene: TRBV4-3; J gene: TRBJ2-1; clone size: few; CDR3 protein: CASSRFDGGGSHNEQFF; CDR3 DNA: TGCGCCAGCAGCCGTTTCGACGGGGGGGGATCCCACAATGAGCAGTTCTTC
D gene: TRBD1; V gene: TRBV27; J gene: TRBJ1-1; clone size: -; CDR3 protein: CASRMGQGGTEAFF; CDR3 DNA: TGTGCCAGCAGGATGGGACAGGGCGGCACTGAAGCTTTCTTT
D gene: -; V gene: TRBV5-5; J gene: TRBJ2-7; clone size: large; CDR3 protein: CASSLRGMDYEQYF; CDR3 DNA: TGTGCCAGCAGCTTGAGAGGAATGGACTACGAGCAGTACTTC
D gene: -; V gene: TRBV18; J gene: TRBJ2-3; clone size: -; CDR3 protein: CASSPYSSGSTDTQYF; CDR3 DNA: TGTGCCAGCTCACCATATTCCAGCGGAAGCACAGATACGCAGTATTTT
D gene: TRBD2; V gene: TRBV6-4; J gene: TRBJ2-1; clone size: -; CDR3 protein: CASSLAGGPDEQFF; CDR3 DNA: TGTGCCAGCAGTCTAGCGGGGGGGCCAGATGAGCAGTTCTTC
D gene: -; V gene: TRBV5-1; J gene: TRBJ1-1; clone size: -; CDR3 protein: CASRPPGVANTEAFF; CDR3 DNA: TGCGCCAGCAGACCCCCGGGGGTAGCGAACACTGAAGCTTTCTTT
D gene: TRBD2; V gene: TRBV6-1; J gene: TRBJ2-1; clone size: -; CDR3 protein: CASSATSGGATYEQFF; CDR3 DNA: TGTGCCAGCAGTGCAACTAGCGGGGGGGCCACTTATGAGCAGTTCTTC